This paragraph covers one T cell receptor beta chain sequence. MiXCR, run by TCRdb on the 5' RACE reads, gives a single entry per CDR3 protein. The sample contains fewer than 150,000 distinct CDR3 sequences, around 14% of which appear only once. Trimming left V 1 base short and J 2 bases short, with 6 bases between. The germline V gene encodes CDR1 MGHRA and CDR2 YSYEKL. The CDR3 totals 13 residues. These data belong to a study of T-cell memory formation after mild COVID-19. Across the whole study: TCR clusters largely stayed donor specific.

This TCR derives from an adult woman who had mild COVID-19 (a few samples of this study predate the infection). Cell type and time point are not known. V is TRBV4-1 and J is TRBJ2-7, with D unresolved. The sequenced material came from PBMCs or a T cell subset sorted from them (not recorded which). For the CDR3, the DNA is TGCGCCAGCAGCCAAGGATGGACCTACGAGCAGTACTTC. This translates into CASSQGWTYEQYF.